This is a list of T cell receptor beta chains from one sample in a study of cytomegalovirus exposure and HLA in healthy donors. TCRdb's copy holds only in-frame clones and misses some; the assay was immunoSEQ multiplex PCR. This sample carries 100,000 to 120,000 clones, roughly 89% of them seen once, and the ten largest clones take around 1.8%. The source material was PBMCs. These receptors were taken from a woman younger than 30 in good health and CMV-seronegative. CDR3s include the opening cysteine and the closing phenylalanine or tryptophan. A D gene is named only where the DNA matches it firmly. The size field is filled for only some rows; it gives once, few, many or a size class.

J,length,V,size,D,DNA,CDR3
TRBJ2-3,14,TRBV30,-,TRBD1,TGTGCCTGGAGCCGACAGGGGGAGACAGATACGCAGTATTTT,CAWSRQGETDTQYF
TRBJ2-5,12,TRBV27,once,-,TGTGCCAGCAGTTCCTCCCAAGAGACCCAGTACTTC,CASSSSQETQYF
TRBJ1-6,16,TRBV29-1,once,TRBD1,TGCAGCGCCCAGACAGGGGGCGCTTCCTATAATTCACCCCTCCACTTT,CSAQTGGASYNSPLHF
TRBJ1-1,13,TRBV18,-,-,TGTGCCAGCTCACTTGACCGACAGCCTGAAGCTTTCTTT,CASSLDRQPEAFF
TRBJ1-5,15,TRBV18,-,TRBD1,TGTGCCAGCTCCGGCGGGACAGGTGGATTTGGGCCCCAGCATTTT,CASSGGTGGFGPQHF
TRBJ1-5,16,TRBV6-5,-,TRBD1,TGTGCCAGCAGTTACTTCCTTACAGGGGGCGGTCAGCCCCAGCATTTT,CASSYFLTGGGQPQHF
TRBJ2-7,13,TRBV28,-,-,TGTGCCAGCAGACCTCTTAACAACTACGAGCAGTACTTC,CASRPLNNYEQYF
TRBJ1-1,15,TRBV7-6,-,-,TGTGCCAGCAGCTTAGAAGCGGAGGTGAACACTGAAGCTTTCTTT,CASSLEAEVNTEAFF
TRBJ1-1,12,TRBV7-9,-,-,TGTGCCAGCAGACAAGGGGTGGGTGAAGCTTTCTTT,CASRQGVGEAFF
TRBJ1-2,16,TRBV5-6,-,-,TGTGCCAGCAGCTTTTCCCCGACTGGATGGAACTATGGCTACACCTTC,CASSFSPTGWNYGYTF
TRBJ1-1,13,TRBV28,-,-,TGTGCCAGCAGTTTGCCAGTTAACACTGAAGCTTTCTTT,CASSLPVNTEAFF
TRBJ2-1,14,TRBV18,-,-,TGTGCCAGCTCACCACCGTCCCTTTACAATGAGCAGTTCTTC,CASSPPSLYNEQFF
TRBJ2-7,16,TRBV28,-,TRBD1,TGTGCCAGCAGCCTGATGTGGGACAGACCCTCGGGGGAGCAGTACTTC,CASSLMWDRPSGEQYF
TRBJ1-6,15,TRBV19,-,TRBD1,TGTGCCAGTAGTGTCACCGGGACAGGGACTTCACCCCTCCACTTT,CASSVTGTGTSPLHF
TRBJ1-4,14,TRBV5-1,few,TRBD1,TGCGCCAGCAGCTCTTCAGGGGGCGATGAAAAACTGTTTTTT,CASSSSGGDEKLFF
TRBJ2-7,15,TRBV6-5,-,TRBD2,TGTGCCAGCAGCCGAGCGGGAGGGCCGAAAAACGAGCAGTACTTC,CASSRAGGPKNEQYF
TRBJ1-1,15,TRBV28,once,-,TGTGCCAGCAGTTTAGGAGGGAACTCGAACACTGAAGCTTTCTTT,CASSLGGNSNTEAFF
TRBJ2-2,18,TRBV7-9,-,TRBD2,TGTGCCAGCAGCCTTAATAGCGGGAGGGCCCTCGGCACCGGGGAGCTGTTTTTT,CASSLNSGRALGTGELFF
TRBJ2-3,13,TRBV2,-,TRBD2,TGTGCCAGCACGACGGGGGGGGCAGATACGCAGTATTTT,CASTTGGADTQYF
TRBJ1-5,15,TRBV2,-,-,TGTGCCAGCAGTCCGGGACTCCTTAGCAATCAGCCCCAGCATTTT,CASSPGLLSNQPQHF
TRBJ2-2,17,TRBV5-1,-,TRBD1,TGCGCCAGCAGCACCGGGACAGGGGGCGCGGACACCGGGGAGCTGTTTTTT,CASSTGTGGADTGELFF
TRBJ2-7,18,TRBV5-4,-,-,TGTGCCAGCAGCTTGGGAATCCACAGGGGACTCAGCTCCTACGAGCAGTACTTC,CASSLGIHRGLSSYEQYF
TRBJ2-7,14,TRBV7-2,-,-,TGTGCCAGCAGCTTAGAGATGGCCTCCTACGAGCAGTACTTC,CASSLEMASYEQYF
TRBJ2-7,15,TRBV6-1,-,TRBD1,TGTGCCAGCAGTGAATTGGGACAGGGGGCTAACGAGCAGTACTTC,CASSELGQGANEQYF
TRBJ1-1,13,TRBV6-1,-,-,TGTGCCAGCAGAGAAGGATTTGTGACAGGAGCTTTCTTT,CASREGFVTGAFF
TRBJ2-2,18,TRBV30,once,TRBD1,TGTGCCTGGAGTGTATCGAGTCCGGGACAGGGGGGAACCGGGGAGCTGTTTTTT,CAWSVSSPGQGGTGELFF
TRBJ2-1,19,TRBV28,-,TRBD2,TGTGCCAGCAGTTTACGCGGGACTAGCGGGAGGAGGTCCTACAATGAGCAGTTCTTC,CASSLRGTSGRRSYNEQFF
TRBJ2-5,13,TRBV7-2,-,TRBD1,TGTGCCAGCAGAACAGGGGCAGAAGAGACCCAGTACTTC,CASRTGAEETQYF
TRBJ2-7,15,TRBV5-1,once,TRBD1,TGCGCCAGCAGCTTAGACAGGGGAGCAGCCTACGAGCAGTACTTC,CASSLDRGAAYEQYF
TRBJ2-2,16,TRBV5-1,-,TRBD1,TGCGCCAGCAGCTTGACGAGGGGACAGTTCACCGGGGAGCTGTTTTTT,CASSLTRGQFTGELFF
TRBJ1-4,14,TRBV6-5,-,TRBD1,TGTGCCAGCAGACAGGGGTATGGTAATGAAAAACTGTTTTTT,CASRQGYGNEKLFF
TRBJ2-2,17,TRBV5-4,-,TRBD1,TGTGCCAGCAGCACTGACAGGGCAGGTAGTAAAGCCGGGGAGCTGTTTTTT,CASSTDRAGSKAGELFF
TRBJ2-2,14,TRBV19,-,-,TGTGCCAGTAGTATTGGGAGTAGCACCGGGGAGCTGTTTTTT,CASSIGSSTGELFF
TRBJ2-1,14,TRBV6-5,-,-,TGTGCCAGCAGAGGTAGCCTTACCTACAATGAGCAGTTCTTC,CASRGSLTYNEQFF
TRBJ2-5,14,TRBV4-2,-,TRBD1,TGTGCCAGCAGCCCGGGACAGACGCGGGAGACCCAGTACTTC,CASSPGQTRETQYF
TRBJ2-7,13,TRBV7-9,few,-,TGTGCCAGCAGCCCTACGAGGAACAACGAGCAGTACTTC,CASSPTRNNEQYF
TRBJ1-2,12,TRBV9,-,TRBD1,TGTGCCAGCAGCGTAGAGGGGGCGGGCTACACCTTC,CASSVEGAGYTF
TRBJ2-3,16,TRBV6-5,-,TRBD2,TGTGCCAGCAGTTCCCCAACTAGCGGGGAGACAGATACGCAGTATTTT,CASSSPTSGETDTQYF
TRBJ1-3,11,TRBV6-5,-,TRBD1,TGTGCCACCGGGACAGGGAACACCATATATTTT,CATGTGNTIYF
TRBJ2-7,14,TRBV29-1,-,TRBD1,TGCAGCGTTGAGTGGGACAGGGGGCACTACGAGCAGTACTTC,CSVEWDRGHYEQYF
TRBJ2-5,16,TRBV7-2,-,-,TGTGCCAGCAGCTTTGTCGGTGGTGGGAGCCAAGAGACCCAGTACTTC,CASSFVGGGSQETQYF
TRBJ1-4,17,TRBV28,-,-,TGTGCCAGCAGTTTACGCGGCCCTTTTGCAACTAATGAAAAACTGTTTTTT,CASSLRGPFATNEKLFF
TRBJ2-7,15,TRBV30,-,-,TGTGCCTGGAGTGGGTTGCAGGGAAGTCGGTACGAGCAGTACTTC,CAWSGLQGSRYEQYF
TRBJ1-1,13,TRBV6-1,-,TRBD1,TGTGCCAGCAGTGGACAGGGAGAGACTGAAGCTTTCTTT,CASSGQGETEAFF
TRBJ2-7,13,TRBV4-2,-,-,TGTGCCAGCAGCCATGGCAGCTCCTACGAGCAGTACTTC,CASSHGSSYEQYF